This T cell receptor beta chain was captured by sequencing in a study of T-cell memory formation after mild COVID-19. Overall study findings and caveats: While clones contracting from day 15 to 85 were balanced between CD4 and CD8, later expanders leaned CD4+. Chiefly within CM and EM were the contracting CD4+ clones; CD8+ ones were within EMRA. Pre-infection memory contained some responding clones, which suggested that cross-reactive memory had joined.

As concerns this clonotype: Its antigen remains unknown.

The V and J ends lost 2 bases and 0 bases, in that order; junction bases with no gene match: 7. The CDR3 is made up of 17 amino acids. Germline lookup yields CDR1 MNHEY and CDR2 SVGEGT. Sample barcodes and UMIs were carried by the TCR alpha and TCR beta cDNA libraries that 5'RACE generated with constant-segment primers. TCRdb called the 5' RACE reads again in MiXCR, with one record for every CDR3 protein. The sample gives roughly 240,000 distinct CDR3 sequences, over 15% of which show up once; 2% to 2.5% is in the top ten. The rearrangement uses TRBV6-2 or TRBV6-3 and TRBJ1-5; 7 bases are a match to TRBD1. Input material: PBMCs or a T cell subset sorted from them (not recorded which). This receptor was identified in an adult woman who had mild COVID-19 (a few samples of this study predate the infection). Cell type and time point are not known. CDR3 sequence reads: CASSYLGQAYSNQPQHF. CDR3 sequence (DNA): TGTGCCAGCAGTTACCTCGGACAGGCTTATAGCAATCAGCCCCAGCATTTT.